The 24 T cell receptor beta chains in this list originate from one sample, sequenced in a study of beta chain features in type 1 diabetes. Expressed TCRB transcripts were sequenced because the entire RNA isolate underwent reverse transcription. Clones were sequenced by immunoSEQ multiplex PCR, and TCRdb holds only the in-frame ones, with some missing. The sample shows about 150,000 clones, approximately 12% of them seen only once. The sequenced material came from central memory CD4+ T cells from blood. These receptors originate from a man aged 18 to 35 in good health.

This clone appeared a few times. The chain combines TRBV5-4 with TRBJ2-7; D gene uncertain. Germline V gene sequence: CDR1 SGHNT, CDR2 YYREEE (reference sequence). V lost 5 bases and J lost 3, with 15 bases in between. The CDR3 is made up of 14 amino acids. CDR3 DNA: TGTGCCAGCAGGCCCTATGGGTTCCACTACGAGCAGTACTTC. Protein product: CASRPYGFHYEQYF.

The rearrangement uses TRBV7-3 and TRBJ2-7, with 9 bases that match TRBD2. The trim removed 1 base at V and 3 bases at J, leaving 4 bases unmatched. Germline V lookup: CDR1 SGHTA, CDR2 FQGTGA. The CDR3 spans 15 residues. The CDR3 sequence: CASSLIAGEGYEQYF. In nucleotides, the CDR3 is TGTGCCAGCAGCTTAATAGCGGGAGAGGGCTACGAGCAGTACTTC.

The genes are TRBV4-3 and TRBJ2-1; D gene uncertain. V lost 0 bases and J 12 bases, leaving 18 bases between the germline ends. The CDR3 length is 15 residues. CDR1 and CDR2 (germline): LGHNA, YSLEER. CDR3 nucleotides: TGCGCCAGCAGCCAAGATTTGAATGTTTTGATAGCGCAGTTCTTC. Amino acid sequence: CASSQDLNVLIAQFF.

Many counts were recorded for this clone. This chain joins TRBV6-5 and TRBJ2-3; weak D call: TRBD1 (6 bases). The CDR3 sequence is 13 residues long. The ends were cut back, 2 bases at V and 7 bases at J, with 10 bases in the middle. Germline CDR1 reads MNHEY; CDR2 reads SVGAGI. CDR3: CASSYTTGNTQYF. The CDR3 DNA follows: TGTGCCAGCAGTTACACGACAGGCAATACGCAGTATTTT.

The chain has TRBV7-9 and TRBJ1-1; D is unresolved. CDR3 size: 13 residues. Trimming stripped 2 bases from V and 4 bases from J, with 8 bases between. Germline values: CDR1 SEHNR, CDR2 FQNEAQ (reference sequence). The CDR3 is CASSLWGSTEAFF. The CDR3 DNA reads as TGTGCCAGCAGCTTATGGGGAAGCACTGAAGCTTTCTTT.

This sequence joins TRBV18 and TRBJ2-7; D perhaps matches TRBD2 (5 bases). Trimming stripped 5 bases from V and 4 bases from J, with 12 bases between. The CDR3 loop spans 13 amino acids. Germline CDR1 KGHSH, CDR2 LQKENI. CDR3 sequence reads: CASSKASSYEQYF. CDR3 DNA: TGTGCCAGCTCAAAAGCTAGCTCTTACGAGCAGTACTTC. The full variable domain, its missing parts supplied by reference TRBV18 and TRBJ2-7, is NAGVMQNPRHLVRRRGQEARLRCSPMKGHSHVYWYRQLPEEGLKFMVYLQKENIIDESGMPKERFSAEFPKEGPSILRIQQVVRGDSAAYFCASSKASSYEQYFGPGTRLTVT.

The chain uses TRBV29-1 and TRBJ2-1; D might be TRBD1 (5 bases). Between the trimmed V and J ends, which lost 8 bases and 4 bases, there was a span of 12 bases. CDR1 and CDR2 from the germline V gene are SQVTM and ANQGSEA. This CDR3 contains 12 residues. CDR3 sequence (DNA): TGCAGCTATACAGGATCATACAATGAGCAGTTCTTC. Amino acids: CSYTGSYNEQFF.

The chain joins TRBV5-1 to TRBJ2-1; the match to TRBD2 covers 9 bases. This CDR3 has 15 amino acids. The V gene end was trimmed by 5 bases and the J gene end by 5 bases; junction bases not matched to a gene: 8. In germline, CDR1 is SGHRS, CDR2 YFSETQ. This CDR3 reads CASSILAGIDNEQFF. The CDR3 region has the DNA TGCGCCAGCAGTATTCTAGCGGGAATCGACAATGAGCAGTTCTTC.

Ten or more counts support this clone. The chain carries TRBV9 and TRBJ2-4; D is perhaps TRBD1 (6 bases). V lost 7 bases and J 6 bases, leaving 14 bases between the germline ends. This CDR3 comprises 13 residues. Germline loops: CDR1 SGDLS, CDR2 YYNGEE. The CDR3 protein is CASAKDSRNIQYF. In DNA form, the CDR3 reads TGTGCCAGCGCTAAGGACAGCCGAAACATTCAGTACTTC.

Only a few counts were recorded for this clone. The rearrangement links TRBV9 to TRBJ1-5; 7 bases map to TRBD1. The germline V gene has CDR1 SGDLS and CDR2 YYNGEE. The CDR3 runs 15 residues. V shed 4 bases and J 2 bases; nucleotides not matched to a gene: 6. The CDR3 loop reads CASSPRGFGNQPQHF. The CDR3 bases are TGTGCCAGCAGCCCCAGGGGGTTTGGCAATCAGCCCCAGCATTTT.

The rearrangement uses TRBV28 and TRBJ1-2, with D possibly matching TRBD1 (6 bases). CDR1 and CDR2 (germline): MDHEN, SYDVKM. The CDR3 covers 17 residues. The ends were cut back, 7 bases at V and 4 bases at J, with 25 bases in the middle. CDR3 protein: CASNYRVGSPFSYGYTF. The DNA for the CDR3 is TGTGCCAGCAACTACAGGGTCGGAAGTCCCTTCTCCTATGGCTACACCTTC.

Only a few counts were recorded for this clone. V is TRBV28 and J is TRBJ1-2; no clear D gene. CDR1 is MDHEN, CDR2 SYDVKM, per germline. The CDR3 covers 14 residues. Trimming stripped 5 bases from V and 5 bases from J, with 15 bases between. The CDR3 loop reads CASSPPDAGYGYTF. CDR3 nucleotide sequence: TGTGCCAGCAGTCCCCCGGACGCAGGATATGGCTACACCTTC.

The chain links TRBV9 to TRBJ2-2; the match to TRBD1 covers 10 bases. Trimming at V came to 3 bases and at J to 6 bases, leaving 8 bases not matched to a gene. The CDR3 loop spans 16 amino acids. CDR1 SGDLS and CDR2 YYNGEE come from the germline V gene. The CDR3 bases are TGTGCCAGCAGCGCCTGGGACAGGGGAAAGTCCGGGGAGCTGTTTTTT. Its translation is CASSAWDRGKSGELFF.

The rearrangement links TRBV7-9 to TRBJ2-4; TRBD1 matches at 7 bases. Losses at the gene ends were 5 bases for V and 6 bases for J; bases not matched to a gene: 13. The CDR3 is made up of 16 amino acids. Germline V gene lookup returns CDR1 SEHNR and CDR2 FQNEAQ (reference sequence). The CDR3 loop reads CASSTKGQSIPNIQYF. For the CDR3, the DNA is TGTGCCAGCAGCACGAAGGGACAGTCTATACCAAACATTCAGTACTTC.

The genes are TRBV27 and TRBJ2-3; the D is unclear. CDR1 MNHEY and CDR2 SMNVEV come from the germline V gene (reference sequence). The CDR3 is 15 residues long. With 3 bases removed from V and 2 bases from J, the gap between germline ends came to 12 bases. CDR3 residues: CASSFAPGATDTQYF. CDR3 sequence (DNA): TGTGCCAGCAGTTTCGCACCAGGTGCCACAGATACGCAGTATTTT.

Concerning this clone itself: Other DNA sequences in the sample encode the same CDR3. The chain uses TRBV9 and TRBJ2-5; 12 nucleotides align to TRBD2. This CDR3 contains 15 residues. The J segment lost 5 bases and the V segment lost 0 bases, leaving 2 bases of the junction unmatched. CDR1 is SGDLS and CDR2 is YYNGEE in the germline V gene. The CDR3 reads CASSVGTSGRETQYF. CDR3 DNA sequence: TGTGCCAGCAGCGTAGGTACTAGCGGGAGGGAGACCCAGTACTTC.

This chain uses TRBV2 with TRBJ1-1; no clear D. CDR1 and CDR2 (germline): SNHLY, FYNNEI. V was shortened by 2 bases and J by 1 base, with 8 bases between the two germline ends. The CDR3 consists of 14 residues. The CDR3 region has the DNA TGTGCCAGCAGTGAAAACCATAAGAACACTGAAGCTTTCTTT. This encodes CASSENHKNTEAFF.

This clone was detected only a few times. This rearrangement joins TRBV29-1 to TRBJ1-4; 7 bases are shared with TRBD1. The V and J ends lost 3 bases and 4 bases, in that order; junction bases with no gene match: 14. Germline CDR1 and CDR2: SQVTM and ANQGSEA. The CDR3 runs 17 residues. The CDR3 here is CSVESTTLPGGNEKLFF. The DNA of the CDR3 is TGCAGCGTTGAGAGCACGACCCTCCCAGGGGGTAATGAAAAACTGTTTTTT. The variable domain in full, with the rest retrieved from reference TRBV29-1 and TRBJ1-4, is SAVISQKPSRDICQRGTSLTIQCQVDSQVTMMFWYRQQPGQSLTLIATANQGSEATYESGFVIDKFPISRPNLTFSTLTVSNMSPEDSSIYLCSVESTTLPGGNEKLFFGSGTQLSVL.

This clone turned up a few times. This chain connects TRBV12-5 to TRBJ2-2; 12 bases map to TRBD2. Per germline, CDR1 LGHNT and CDR2 FRNRAP. The CDR3 has 16 amino acids. V dropped 6 bases and J dropped 7; count of bases not matched to a gene: 9. CDR3 bases: TGTGCTAGTGGAACCGGGACTAGCGGGTCCTACGGGGAGCTGTTTTTT. Amino acid sequence: CASGTGTSGSYGELFF. The full variable domain, with the rest looked up from reference TRBV12-5 and TRBJ2-2, is DARVTQTPRHKVTEMGQEVTMRCQPILGHNTVFWYRQTMMQGLELLAYFRNRAPLDDSGMPKDRFSAEMPDATLATLKIQPSEPRDSAVYFCASGTGTSGSYGELFFGEGSRLTVL.

The chain is built from TRBV29-1 and TRBJ2-7; 8 nucleotides line up with TRBD1. J was trimmed by 1 base and V by 4 bases; bases with no gene match: 3. The CDR3 length is 13 residues. The germline V gene encodes CDR1 SQVTM and CDR2 ANQGSEA. The CDR3: CSVARQGSYEQYF. CDR3 coding DNA: TGCAGCGTTGCCCGACAGGGGTCCTACGAGCAGTACTTC.

The V call is TRBV4-3, the J call TRBJ2-1; 10 bases agree with TRBD2. With 3 bases clipped from V and 7 bases from J, the junction kept 9 bases outside the gene matches. CDR1 LGHNA and CDR2 YSLEER come from the germline V gene. The CDR3 runs to 16 residues. CDR3 sequence reads: CASSQESGRAENEQFF. The CDR3 nucleotides read TGCGCCAGCAGCCAGGAAAGCGGGAGGGCCGAAAATGAGCAGTTCTTC.

This clone was counted once. The chain is built from TRBV5-1 and TRBJ2-2, with D possibly being TRBD2 (6 bases). Germline CDR1 SGHRS, CDR2 YFSETQ. The CDR3 is made up of 15 amino acids. V dropped 0 bases and J dropped 6 bases, with 12 bases sitting between them. CDR3 coding DNA: TGCGCCAGCAGCTTGGGTAGCGGAGCCCCCGGGGAGCTGTTTTTT. Translating it yields CASSLGSGAPGELFF.

This clone was detected only a few times. The DNA of the CDR3 is TGTGCCAGTAGTAGGCCAGCGGCTTACAATGAGCAGTTCTTC. Residues: CASSRPAAYNEQFF. This sequence joins TRBV19 and TRBJ2-1, with D maybe TRBD2 (5 bases). The CDR3 runs to 14 residues. Germline V gene sequence: CDR1 LNHDA, CDR2 SQIVND (reference sequence). V lost 4 bases and J 4 bases, leaving 11 bases between the germline ends.

This clone was seen a few times. The chain is built from TRBV7-8 and TRBJ2-1, with TRBD2 as a possible D gene (5 bases). Germline assignment: CDR1 SGHVS and CDR2 FQNEAQ. The CDR3 contains 14 residues. Trimming removed 3 bases at V and 9 bases at J, with 15 bases between. The DNA for the CDR3 is TGTGCCAGCAGCTTGGCCGGACTGGCCGGTGAGCAGTTCTTC. Protein product: CASSLAGLAGEQFF.